The 9 T cell receptor beta chains in this list originate from one sample, sequenced in a study of Ad26.COV2.S vaccination and SARS-CoV-2 variants. Treatment: some 19 received Ad26.COV2.S at low or high dose, single or two shots; about 5 received placebo; per-sample allocation not given. Specimens were obtained on day 63 following the first vaccine or placebo injection. The protocol was immunoSEQ multiplex PCR, while the TCRdb copy is restricted to in-frame clones and leaves out a portion. The table records about 250,000 clones, 80% to 90% of them present only once. The starting material was peripheral blood, obtained in a trial of Ad26.COV2.S vaccine versus placebo. Receptors originate from a person between 18 and 59 years old who received the Ad26.COV2.S COVID-19 vaccine or a placebo.

The CDR3 region is CASSLGQSNTEAFF. The CDR3 coding sequence is TGTGCCAGCAGCTTGGGACAGTCGAACACTGAAGCTTTCTTT. The rearrangement links TRBV7-9 to TRBJ1-1; TRBD1 agrees at 7 bases. The germline gives CDR1 SEHNR, CDR2 FQNEAQ (reference sequence). The CDR3 sequence is 14 residues long. V was pared by 3 bases and J by 1 base, with 2 bases of the junction left unmatched.

V gene TRBV6-5 combines with J gene TRBJ2-7; 7 positions match TRBD1. V gave up 4 bases and J gave up 3 bases; unmatched junction bases: 6. In germline, CDR1 is MNHEY, CDR2 SVGAGI. The CDR3 sequence is 14 residues long. The DNA of the CDR3 is TGTGCCAGCAGTTGGTTGACAGGGCACTACGAGCAGTACTTC. Protein sequence: CASSWLTGHYEQYF.

J is TRBJ2-3 and V is TRBV24-1; possible D gene TRBD1, 6 bases. The germline gives CDR1 KGHDR, CDR2 SFDVKD. This CDR3 spans 16 amino acids. The ends were cut back, 4 bases at V and 4 bases at J, with 17 bases in the middle. CDR3 residues: CATSDPGTGNSDTQYF. The DNA of the CDR3 is TGTGCCACCAGTGACCCCGGCACAGGGAATTCAGATACGCAGTATTTT.

This clone was counted once. The chain employs TRBV5-1 and TRBJ2-6; weak D call: TRBD2 (6 bases). This CDR3 is 15 amino acids long. V was pared by 4 bases and J by 0 bases, with 8 bases between. The germline CDR1 and CDR2 sequences are SGHRS and YFSETQ. This chain's CDR3 is CASSGGSSGANVLTF. The CDR3 DNA reads as TGCGCCAGCAGCGGGGGGAGCTCTGGGGCCAACGTCCTGACTTTC.

The chain employs TRBV10-2 and TRBJ1-3; D call uncertain. Germline lookup yields CDR1 WSHSY and CDR2 SAAADI. Between the trimmed V and J ends, which lost 0 bases and 1 base, there was a span of 4 bases. The CDR3 consists of 14 residues. In DNA form, the CDR3 reads TGCGCCAGCAGTGAGTCGATTTCTGGAAACACCATATATTTT. Amino acids: CASSESISGNTIYF.

The chain joins TRBV19 to TRBJ2-1; 8 bases match TRBD1. Germline values: CDR1 LNHDA, CDR2 SQIVND (reference sequence). Trimming at V came to 1 base and at J to 6 bases, leaving 5 bases not matched to a gene. The CDR3 has 15 residues. In DNA form, the CDR3 reads TGTGCCAGTAGTATAGCGGGACAGGTTTTCAATGAGCAGTTCTTC. Its translation: CASSIAGQVFNEQFF. Combining the CDR3 with reference TRBV19 and TRBJ2-1 gives the whole variable domain DGGITQSPKYLFRKEGQNVTLSCEQNLNHDAMYWYRQDPGQGLRLIYYSQIVNDFQKGDIAEGYSVSREKKESFPLTVTSAQKNPTAFYLCASSIAGQVFNEQFFGPGTRLTVL.

The J gene is TRBJ2-1, the V gene TRBV30; D not certain. Trimming took off 0 bases at V and 1 base at J, with 7 bases between the two ends. Germline V CDR1 and CDR2: GTSNPN, SVGIG (reference sequence). This CDR3 comprises 14 residues. The CDR3 here is CAWSVPESYNEQFF. The CDR3, as DNA: TGTGCCTGGAGTGTACCCGAGTCCTACAATGAGCAGTTCTTC. Complete variable domain (other parts from reference TRBV30 and TRBJ2-1): SQTIHQWPATLVQPVGSPLSLECTVEGTSNPNLYWYRQAAGRGLQLLFYSVGIGQISSEVPQNLSASRPQDRQFILSSKKLLLSDSGFYLCAWSVPESYNEQFFGPGTRLTVL.

V usage is TRBV19 and J usage is TRBJ2-2; the match to TRBD1 covers 9 bases. CDR1 and CDR2 from the germline V gene are LNHDA and SQIVND (reference sequence). V trimming: 0 bases; J trimming: 1 base; junction bases outside the gene matches: 9. The CDR3 totals 19 residues. The CDR3 region has the DNA TGTGCCAGTAGTATAGATCTATGGGAGGGACAGGGGAACACCGGGGAGCTGTTTTTT. Translated: CASSIDLWEGQGNTGELFF.

The CDR3 DNA follows: TGTGCCAGCAGCTCCCCCCGGGGAAACTATGGCTACACCTTC. This sequence encodes CASSSPRGNYGYTF. The chain uses TRBV5-4 and TRBJ1-2; D unresolved. The V gene's germline CDR1 is SGHNT and CDR2 YYREEE (reference sequence). This CDR3 comprises 14 residues. Trimming removed 3 bases from V and 2 bases from J, with 11 bases in between.